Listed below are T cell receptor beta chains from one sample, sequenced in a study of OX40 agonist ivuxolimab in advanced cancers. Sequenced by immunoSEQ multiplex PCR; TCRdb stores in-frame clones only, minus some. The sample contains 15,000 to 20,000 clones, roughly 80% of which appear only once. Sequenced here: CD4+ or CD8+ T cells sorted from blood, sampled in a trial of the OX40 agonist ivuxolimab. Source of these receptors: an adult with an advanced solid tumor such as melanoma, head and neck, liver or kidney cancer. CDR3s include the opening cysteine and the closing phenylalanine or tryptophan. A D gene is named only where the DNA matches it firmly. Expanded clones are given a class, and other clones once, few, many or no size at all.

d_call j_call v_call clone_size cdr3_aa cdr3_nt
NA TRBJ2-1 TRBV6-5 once CASSYSGSIHEQFF TGTGCCAGCAGTTACTCGGGCTCAATACATGAGCAGTTCTTC
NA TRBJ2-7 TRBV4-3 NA CASTASGINEQYF TGCGCCAGCACTGCGTCGGGTATTAACGAGCAGTACTTC
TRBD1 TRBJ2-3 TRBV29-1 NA CSVEMTVTGGITDTQYF TGCAGCGTTGAAATGACGGTCACAGGGGGTATCACAGATACGCAGTATTTT
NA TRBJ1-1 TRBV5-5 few CASSLAGGRTQTEAFF TGTGCCAGCAGCTTGGCTGGGGGGAGAACCCAAACTGAAGCTTTCTTT
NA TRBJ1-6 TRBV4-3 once CASSQSGPSSYNSPLHF TGCGCCAGCAGCCAATCGGGACCTAGCTCCTATAATTCACCCCTCCACTTT
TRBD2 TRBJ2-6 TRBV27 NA CASSQREFSGANVLTF TGTGCCAGCAGTCAGCGGGAGTTCTCTGGGGCCAACGTCCTGACTTTC
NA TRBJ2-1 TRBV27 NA CASSLDGSYNEQFF TGTGCCAGCAGTCTTGACGGCTCCTACAATGAGCAGTTCTTC
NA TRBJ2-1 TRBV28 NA CASSNRGEQFF TGTGCCAGCAGTAACAGAGGCGAGCAGTTCTTC
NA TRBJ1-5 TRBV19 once CASSMHERYNQPQHF TGTGCCAGTAGTATGCACGAGAGATACAATCAGCCCCAGCATTTT
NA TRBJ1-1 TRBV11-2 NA CASSSGSRTENTEAFF TGTGCCAGCAGCTCCGGTTCCAGGACAGAGAACACTGAAGCTTTCTTT
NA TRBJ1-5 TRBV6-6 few CASSGGPLNQPQHF TGTGCCAGCTCGGGGGGGCCATTGAATCAGCCCCAGCATTTT
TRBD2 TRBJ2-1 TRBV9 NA CASSVGSGGSYNEQFF TGTGCCAGCAGCGTAGGTAGCGGGGGCTCCTACAATGAGCAGTTCTTC
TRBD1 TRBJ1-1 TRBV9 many CASSGGTGGAEAFF TGTGCCAGCAGCGGAGGGACAGGGGGAGCTGAAGCTTTCTTT
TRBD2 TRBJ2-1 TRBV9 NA CASGSGSPYNEQFF TGTGCCAGCGGTAGCGGGAGCCCATACAATGAGCAGTTCTTC
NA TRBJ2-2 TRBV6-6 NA CASTVTGGAVTGELFF TGTGCCAGCACCGTTACGGGGGGCGCGGTCACCGGGGAGCTGTTTTTT
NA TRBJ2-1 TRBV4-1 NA CASSGGRGEQFF TGCGCCAGCAGCGGAGGACGGGGTGAGCAGTTCTTC
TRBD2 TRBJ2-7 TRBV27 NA CASRTGTSYYEQYF TGTGCCAGCAGAACCGGGACTAGCTACTACGAGCAGTACTTC
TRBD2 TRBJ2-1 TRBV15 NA CATGSGTLILGDEQFF TGTGCCACAGGTAGCGGGACCCTAATTCTGGGGGATGAGCAGTTCTTC
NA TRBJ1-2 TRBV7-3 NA CASSPGGGYGYTF TGTGCCAGCAGCCCCGGGGGTGGCTATGGCTACACCTTC
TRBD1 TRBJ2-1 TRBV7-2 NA CASSSPGTVIYNEQFF TGTGCCAGCAGTTCCCCCGGGACAGTAATTTACAATGAGCAGTTCTTC
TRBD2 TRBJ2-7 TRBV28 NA CASSPGLAIYEQYF TGTGCCAGCAGTCCCGGACTAGCGATCTACGAGCAGTACTTC
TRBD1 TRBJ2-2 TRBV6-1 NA CASSLTGAGGELFF TGTGCCAGCAGCCTAACAGGGGCGGGCGGGGAGCTGTTTTTT
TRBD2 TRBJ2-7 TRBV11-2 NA CASSSGGGFSYEQYF TGTGCCAGCAGCTCGGGGGGGGGCTTCTCCTACGAGCAGTACTTC
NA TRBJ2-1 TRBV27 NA CASSSGPYNEQFF TGTGCCAGCAGCTCTGGACCGTACAATGAGCAGTTCTTC
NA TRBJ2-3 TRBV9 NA CASSVTQKNTGDTQYF TGTGCCAGCAGCGTCACTCAAAAAAACACAGGAGATACGCAGTATTTT
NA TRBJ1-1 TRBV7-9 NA CASSSQGRAFF TGTGCCAGCAGCTCCCAGGGGCGGGCTTTCTTT
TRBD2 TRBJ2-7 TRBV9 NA CASSEGLAGRDYEQYF TGTGCCAGCAGCGAAGGACTAGCGGGACGAGACTACGAGCAGTACTTC
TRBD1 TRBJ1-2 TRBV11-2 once CASSSPGQATDGYTF TGTGCCAGCAGCTCGCCGGGACAGGCTACGGATGGCTACACCTTC
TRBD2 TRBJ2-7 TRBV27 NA CASSFQTSGYEQYF TGTGCCAGCAGTTTCCAGACTAGCGGCTACGAGCAGTACTTC
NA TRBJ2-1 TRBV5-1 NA CASSLESASLGYNEQFF TGCGCCAGCAGCTTGGAATCGGCATCTCTGGGATACAATGAGCAGTTCTTC
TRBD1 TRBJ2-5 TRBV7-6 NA CASSPRGGGQDETQYF TGTGCCAGCAGCCCGCGTGGCGGCGGACAGGACGAGACCCAGTACTTC
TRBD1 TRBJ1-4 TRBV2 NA CASTPLPPDRGINEKLFF TGTGCCAGCACCCCTCTCCCTCCGGACAGGGGAATCAATGAAAAACTGTTTTTT
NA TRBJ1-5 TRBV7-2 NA CASSQWLGFNQHF TGTGCCAGCAGCCAATGGTTAGGGTTCAACCAGCATTTT
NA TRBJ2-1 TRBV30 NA CAWSVGSGPYNEQFF TGTGCCTGGAGTGTAGGTAGCGGACCTTACAATGAGCAGTTCTTC
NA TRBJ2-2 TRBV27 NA CASSPTWGTGELFF TGTGCCAGCAGCCCAACCTGGGGCACCGGGGAGCTGTTTTTT
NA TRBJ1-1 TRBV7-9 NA CASSLRTVNTEAFF TGTGCCAGCAGCCTAAGGACAGTGAACACTGAAGCTTTCTTT
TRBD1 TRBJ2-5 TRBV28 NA CASSLKTGIGETQYF TGTGCCAGCAGTTTAAAGACAGGGATCGGAGAGACCCAGTACTTC
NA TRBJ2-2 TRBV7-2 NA CASSGLTGELFF TGTGCCAGCAGCGGACTGACCGGGGAGCTGTTTTTT
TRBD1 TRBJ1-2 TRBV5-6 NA CASSSGTAYGYTF TGTGCCAGCAGCTCCGGGACAGCCTATGGCTACACCTTC
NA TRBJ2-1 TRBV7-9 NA CASSLGTGGRQFF TGTGCCAGCAGCTTAGGGACTGGGGGCCGGCAGTTCTTC
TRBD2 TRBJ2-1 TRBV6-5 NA CASSYGTGGPMFF TGTGCCAGCAGTTACGGGACGGGGGGGCCTATGTTCTTC
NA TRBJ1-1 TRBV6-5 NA CASSYSSVEAFF TGTGCCAGCAGTTACTCGAGCGTAGAAGCTTTCTTT
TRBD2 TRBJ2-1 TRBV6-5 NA CATREGRDYNEQFF TGTGCCACCCGGGAGGGGCGTGACTACAATGAGCAGTTCTTC
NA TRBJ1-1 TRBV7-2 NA CASSPGHSYTEAFF TGTGCCAGCAGCCCAGGACACAGCTACACTGAAGCTTTCTTT
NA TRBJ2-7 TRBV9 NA CASSVGDGSSYEQYF TGTGCCAGCAGCGTGGGGGACGGTAGCTCCTACGAGCAGTACTTC
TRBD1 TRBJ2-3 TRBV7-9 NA CASSLGQGVDTQYF TGTGCCAGCAGCTTGGGACAGGGCGTCGATACGCAGTATTTT
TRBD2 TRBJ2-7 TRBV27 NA CASSLDTSGDPSYEQYF TGTGCCAGCAGTTTAGACACTAGCGGGGATCCCTCCTACGAGCAGTACTTC
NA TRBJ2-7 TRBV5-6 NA CASKRRESYEQYF TGTGCCAGCAAACGCAGGGAGTCCTACGAGCAGTACTTC
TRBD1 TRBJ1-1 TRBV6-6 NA CASSYPDRDTEAFF TGTGCCAGCAGTTACCCGGACAGGGACACTGAAGCTTTCTTT
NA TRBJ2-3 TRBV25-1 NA CASAQADTQYF TGTGCCAGCGCGCAAGCAGATACGCAGTATTTT
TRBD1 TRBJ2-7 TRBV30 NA CAWRGDSLHEQYF TGTGCCTGGAGGGGGGACAGCCTACACGAGCAGTACTTC
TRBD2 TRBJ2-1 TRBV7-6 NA CASSPLGGDEQFF TGTGCCAGCAGCCCCCTCGGGGGGGATGAGCAGTTCTTC
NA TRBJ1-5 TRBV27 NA CASSLTGPGDQPQHF TGTGCCAGCAGTTTAACAGGCCCTGGGGATCAGCCCCAGCATTTT
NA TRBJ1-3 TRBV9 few CASSPFGNTIYF TGTGCCAGCAGCCCTTTTGGAAACACCATATATTTT
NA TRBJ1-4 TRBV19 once CASSSPTSWREKLFF TGTGCCAGTAGTAGCCCCACGAGCTGGCGTGAAAAACTGTTTTTT